The sequence of this T cell receptor beta chain was determined in a study of T cells after yellow fever vaccination. For the study at large: Preparation used SMART-Seq v4 Ultra Low Input for the low-cell-number fractions.

Making TCR cDNA involved 5'RACE template switching, which added UMIs and a universal primer site. TCRdb re-analysed the 5' RACE reads in MiXCR, keeping a single row per CDR3 protein. Found here are under 150,000 distinct CDR3 sequences, approximately 7.7% of them singletons; the top ten hold less than 0.95%. Trimming at V came to 0 bases and at J to 3 bases, leaving 7 bases not matched to a gene. The germline gives CDR1 LNHNV, CDR2 YYDKDF (reference sequence). The CDR3 contains 16 residues. This clonotype was seen ten or more times. The source material was CD4+ T cells sorted from PBMCs, sampled 5 days after the yellow fever booster vaccination. The TCR sequence derives from a man aged 30 to 45 who received the YFV17D yellow fever vaccine. The chain links TRBV15 to TRBJ2-7; 8 bases are a match to TRBD1. The DNA of the CDR3 is TGTGCCACCAGCAGAGATCTGGACAGGGCGGTCTACGAGCAGTACTTC. As protein: CATSRDLDRAVYEQYF.